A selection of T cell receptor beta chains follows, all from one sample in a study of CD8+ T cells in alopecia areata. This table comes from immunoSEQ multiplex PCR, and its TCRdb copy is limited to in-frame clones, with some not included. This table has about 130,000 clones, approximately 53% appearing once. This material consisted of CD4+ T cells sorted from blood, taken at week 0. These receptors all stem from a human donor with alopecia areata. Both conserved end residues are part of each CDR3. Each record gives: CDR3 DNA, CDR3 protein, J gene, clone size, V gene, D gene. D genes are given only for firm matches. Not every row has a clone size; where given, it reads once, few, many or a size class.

TGCGCCAGCAGCCAAAGGGGGCAGGGAAGCTCCTACGAGCAGTACTTC CASSQRGQGSSYEQYF TRBJ2-7 NA TRBV4-1 TRBD1
TGTGCCAGCAGCGACGGACAGGGTTGGGGCTACACCTTC CASSDGQGWGYTF TRBJ1-2 few TRBV7-3 TRBD1
TGTGCCAGCAGCGCCGGATGGGGGAGCAATCAGCCCCAGCATTTT CASSAGWGSNQPQHF TRBJ1-5 NA TRBV7-9 NA
TGTGCCAGCAGCCCTACCTCGACACTGGACCCGTCGGATACGCAGTATTTT CASSPTSTLDPSDTQYF TRBJ2-3 NA TRBV13 NA
TGTGCCAGCAGCGCGGGACGGAAGAATTCACCCCTCCACTTT CASSAGRKNSPLHF TRBJ1-6 NA TRBV5-6 NA
TGCAGCGTTGGAGGGGGCGTTGGAGATACGCAGTATTTT CSVGGGVGDTQYF TRBJ2-3 NA TRBV29-1 TRBD1
TGTGCCAGCAGTTACTCGGCAGGGCTTGGCTACACCTTC CASSYSAGLGYTF TRBJ1-2 few TRBV6-6 NA
TGTGCCAGCTCCGGACAGGGGGAAGAGACCCAGTACTTC CASSGQGEETQYF TRBJ2-5 NA TRBV7-3 TRBD1
TGTGCCAGCAGCCCCCGACAGGGGGACAGCACCGGGGAGCTGTTTTTT CASSPRQGDSTGELFF TRBJ2-2 NA TRBV7-3 TRBD1
TGTGCCAGCAGCTTCAAGCTAGCGGGGGGGCGGAATGAGCAGTTCTTC CASSFKLAGGRNEQFF TRBJ2-1 NA TRBV7-9 TRBD2
TGCGCCAGCAGCTTGGACAGTGCGGGAGAGACCCAGTACTTC CASSLDSAGETQYF TRBJ2-5 NA TRBV5-1 NA
TGTGCCAGCAGGACGTCAGGGAACACTGAAGCTTTCTTT CASRTSGNTEAFF TRBJ1-1 NA TRBV6-1 NA
TGTGCCAGCAGCCCGGCGCGATGGACAGGGACCGGGGAGCTGTTTTTT CASSPARWTGTGELFF TRBJ2-2 NA TRBV5-4 TRBD1
TGTGCCTGGAGGCGGGGGACATTCTCCTACGAGCAGTACTTC CAWRRGTFSYEQYF TRBJ2-7 NA TRBV30 NA
TGTGCCAGCAGCTGGGGACTAGCGAACCAAGAGACCCAGTACTTC CASSWGLANQETQYF TRBJ2-5 NA TRBV7-9 TRBD2
TGTGCCAGCAGCCCGGTGGGGAGCGGGGCATTCACAGATACGCAGTATTTT CASSPVGSGAFTDTQYF TRBJ2-3 once TRBV4-2 TRBD2
TGTGCCAGCAGCTTAACCGACTTTAAGAATGAGCAGTTCTTC CASSLTDFKNEQFF TRBJ2-1 few TRBV7-9 NA
TGTGCCAGCAGTTTTGTACAGGGGAGCTATAATTCACCCCTCCACTTT CASSFVQGSYNSPLHF TRBJ1-6 NA TRBV28 TRBD1
TGTGCCAGCAGTTCGCTGGACAGGGTAGGTGAAAAACTGTTTTTT CASSSLDRVGEKLFF TRBJ1-4 NA TRBV28 TRBD1
TGTGCCAGCAGCTTAGATGACTGGAGCTCTGGGGCCAACGTCCTGACTTTC CASSLDDWSSGANVLTF TRBJ2-6 NA TRBV7-2 NA
TGTGCCAGCAGCTTAGGACCTCGCTACGAGCAGTACTTC CASSLGPRYEQYF TRBJ2-7 few TRBV7-3 NA
TGTGCCAGCAGCGGTAGCGGGCGTCCTCAAGAGACCCAGTACTTC CASSGSGRPQETQYF TRBJ2-5 NA TRBV5-6 TRBD2
TGCGCCAGCAGCCAAGAGGCAGGGCGTAACTATGGCTACACCTTC CASSQEAGRNYGYTF TRBJ1-2 NA TRBV4-1 NA
TGCGCCAGCAGCGCCGGGACTAGCGGGAGTTATGAGCAGTTCTTC CASSAGTSGSYEQFF TRBJ2-1 few TRBV5-1 TRBD2
TGTGCCAGCAGCTTGAACGGGGCGAACACCGGGGAGCTGTTTTTT CASSLNGANTGELFF TRBJ2-2 NA TRBV7-3 NA
TGTGCCAGCAGCTTAGCCGGCGGCGGAAAAGAGACCCAGTACTTC CASSLAGGGKETQYF TRBJ2-5 NA TRBV7-2 NA
TGTGCCAGCAGCGTACTGGGACAGGGCGGGCAGACCCAGTACTTC CASSVLGQGGQTQYF TRBJ2-5 NA TRBV5-6 TRBD1
TGTGCCATCAGTGAGTCGATAGGGTCTATAATCGAGACCCAGTACTTC CAISESIGSIIETQYF TRBJ2-5 NA TRBV10-3 NA
TGTGCCAGCCCCGACCCGGACAGATACTACGAGCAGTACTTC CASPDPDRYYEQYF TRBJ2-7 NA TRBV6-1 NA
TGTGCCAGCAGCTTCAGCGGGGGCACCTACAATGAGCAGTTCTTC CASSFSGGTYNEQFF TRBJ2-1 NA TRBV7-2 TRBD2
TGTGCCAGCAGTGGGGATCTTAATTCACCCCTCCACTTT CASSGDLNSPLHF TRBJ1-6 NA TRBV2 NA
TGCGCCAGCAGCCAAGTCTACCAGGGAGCCGGGGCCAACGTCCTGACTTTC CASSQVYQGAGANVLTF TRBJ2-6 NA TRBV4-3 NA
TGTGCCAGCAGCTTTCAACAGGGTGGCACCGGGGAGCTGTTTTTT CASSFQQGGTGELFF TRBJ2-2 NA TRBV7-2 NA
TGTGCCAGCAGCTTAAGCGCTAGCTCCTACGAGCAGTACTTC CASSLSASSYEQYF TRBJ2-7 NA TRBV7-9 NA
TGTGCCATCAGGGAACAACCGGACAGCAATGAGCAGTTCTTC CAIREQPDSNEQFF TRBJ2-1 few TRBV10-3 NA
TGTGCCAGCAGTGAATCTTACAGGGGAGGACGAGGAGCTTTCTTT CASSESYRGGRGAFF TRBJ1-1 NA TRBV25-1 TRBD1
TGTGCCAGCAGCTTAGGTCTGGGACATGGCTACACCTTC CASSLGLGHGYTF TRBJ1-2 NA TRBV7-9 NA
TGTGCCAGCAGCGTCGACAGGGGTGAAGAGACCCAGTACTTC CASSVDRGEETQYF TRBJ2-5 NA TRBV9 TRBD1
TGTGCCAGCAGTGTCGAGGATGAGCAGTTCTTC CASSVEDEQFF TRBJ2-1 NA TRBV6-4 NA
TGTGCCAGCAGTTACTCGCCTTACAACTCCTACAATGAGCAGTTCTTC CASSYSPYNSYNEQFF TRBJ2-1 NA TRBV6-5 NA
TGTGCCAGCAGCCGTGACCGCACCGGGGAGCTGTTTTTT CASSRDRTGELFF TRBJ2-2 few TRBV7-7 NA
TGTGCCAGCAGTTTAATGACAGGGCGGGATGGGCAGTACTTC CASSLMTGRDGQYF TRBJ2-7 NA TRBV28 NA